The clone carrying this T cell receptor beta chain was seen many times. TCR beta CDR3 regions were amplified from RNA. TCR CDR3 underwent first-round RT-PCR with the HTBI primer set. MiXCR was run by TCRdb on the multiplex PCR reads, yielding one entry per CDR3 protein. Of around 450,000 distinct CDR3 sequences listed, less than 20% are singletons. The data belong to a study of T cells in Graves' hyperthyroidism and ophthalmopathy. The CDR3 is 17 amino acids. V lost 4 bases and J lost 2; bases outside the gene matches: 10. The sequencing sample was made of blood. The chain recombines TRBV12-3 or TRBV12-4 with TRBJ2-2, with 7 bases aligning to TRBD1. The sequence derives from a woman younger than 30 with Graves' hyperthyroidism. The CDR3 nucleotides are TGTGCCAGCAGTTATCACGTCCAGGGGGTTAACACCGGGGAGCTGTTTTTT. This translates into CASSYHVQGVNTGELFF.